Below, 21 T cell receptor beta chains from the same sample are listed, as sequenced in a study of T cell changes during pregnancy in multiple sclerosis. The protocol was immunoSEQ multiplex PCR, while the TCRdb copy is restricted to in-frame clones and leaves out a portion. The sample records approximately 52,000 clones, approximately 92% being singletons. The sample was CD4+ T cells from peripheral blood mononuclear cells, taken in the third trimester of pregnancy. These receptors were taken from a female donor with multiple sclerosis, enrolled in a pregnancy study.

The chain links TRBV9 to TRBJ1-2; D not resolved. Per germline, CDR1 SGDLS and CDR2 YYNGEE. V lost 0 bases, J lost 0 bases, and 9 bases lay in between. There are 15 residues in the CDR3. CDR3 sequence (DNA): TGTGCCAGCAGCGTAGGGTCCACGGCTAACTATGGCTACACCTTC. This sequence encodes CASSVGSTANYGYTF.

The V call is TRBV6-1, the J call TRBJ2-1, with 8 nucleotides matching TRBD2. The CDR3 has 15 amino acids. From germline, CDR1 is MNHNS and CDR2 SASEGT. Losses at the gene ends were 6 bases for V and 6 bases for J; bases not matched to a gene: 10. The CDR3 protein is CASRDLGGARNEQFF. The CDR3 DNA is TGTGCCAGCAGGGATCTCGGGGGGGCCCGCAATGAGCAGTTCTTC.

This sequence joins TRBV5-1 and TRBJ1-1; no definite D call. CDR3 length equals 13 residues. Trimming took 2 bases from V and 0 from J, leaving 5 bases between them. Germline values: CDR1 SGHRS, CDR2 YFSETQ. In DNA form, the CDR3 reads TGCGCCAGCAGCTTAGAGATGAACACTGAAGCTTTCTTT. It is translated as CASSLEMNTEAFF.

This chain connects TRBV5-4 to TRBJ2-3; D may be TRBD2 (6 bases). The CDR3 totals 16 residues. CDR1 SGHNT and CDR2 YYREEE come from the germline V gene (reference sequence). The V gene lost 3 bases and the J gene lost 0 bases, with 14 bases spanning the gap. The DNA for the CDR3 is TGTGCCAGCAGCTCTCCAACCGGGACTAGCACAGATACGCAGTATTTT. It is translated as CASSSPTGTSTDTQYF.

This sequence joins TRBV19 and TRBJ1-2, with 7 nucleotides matching TRBD1. Germline loops: CDR1 LNHDA, CDR2 SQIVND (reference sequence). The CDR3 extends over 15 amino acids. V lost 6 bases and J lost 5; bases outside the gene matches: 12. This CDR3 reads CASSSQGDKGYGYTF. DNA of the CDR3: TGTGCCAGTAGCTCCCAGGGGGATAAAGGATATGGCTACACCTTC.

The chain joins TRBV9 to TRBJ1-3; perhaps TRBD1 as D (6 bases). V gave up 0 bases and J gave up 12 bases, with 13 bases separating them. CDR1 and CDR2 (germline): SGDLS, YYNGEE. The CDR3 has 13 amino acids. In DNA form, the CDR3 reads TGTGCCAGCAGCGTAGAACAGGGTAGAATCATATATTTT. This codes for CASSVEQGRIIYF.

The rearrangement uses TRBV27 and TRBJ1-5; tentative D call: TRBD1 (6 bases). The CDR3 length is 14 residues. In germline, CDR1 is MNHEY, CDR2 SMNVEV (reference sequence). V dropped 5 bases and J dropped 2 bases, with 10 bases sitting between them. CDR3 region: CASSRSGGNQPQHF. Here the CDR3 DNA reads TGTGCCAGCAGTCGGTCAGGGGGCAATCAGCCCCAGCATTTT.

The genes are TRBV4-2 and TRBJ2-3, with D possibly TRBD2 on 6 matching bases. CDR1 is LGHNA, CDR2 YNFKEQ, per germline. Trimming took 0 bases from V and 9 from J, leaving 13 bases between them. The CDR3 sequence is 14 residues long. CDR3 loop: CASSQEEGQRTQYF. DNA of the CDR3: TGTGCCAGCAGCCAAGAGGAGGGCCAGCGGACGCAGTATTTT.

The rearrangement joins TRBV27 to TRBJ2-2; 12 positions agree with TRBD2. This CDR3 contains 16 residues. Germline lookup yields CDR1 MNHEY and CDR2 SMNVEV (reference sequence). With 3 bases clipped from V and 6 bases from J, the junction kept 5 bases outside the gene matches. The CDR3 here is CASSFRTSGTSGELFF. The DNA of the CDR3 is TGTGCCAGCAGTTTCAGGACTAGCGGGACATCCGGGGAGCTGTTTTTT.

The gene calls are TRBV29-1 and TRBJ2-5; TRBD1 matches at 8 bases. Trimming took 7 bases from V and 2 from J; bases not matched to a gene: 6. The germline CDR1 and CDR2 sequences are SQVTM and ANQGSEA. The CDR3 has 13 amino acids. The CDR3 bases are TGCAGCGCAATCGGGACAGGACAAGAGACCCAGTACTTC. Amino acids: CSAIGTGQETQYF.

J is TRBJ1-4 and V is TRBV5-1; possible D gene TRBD1, 5 bases. The CDR3 loop spans 14 amino acids. CDR1 is SGHRS and CDR2 is YFSETQ in the germline V gene. V lost 1 base and J 7 bases, leaving 11 bases between the germline ends. As DNA, the CDR3 is TGCGCCAGCAGCTTGTACAGGTCCGGTGAAAAACTGTTTTTT. This gives the protein CASSLYRSGEKLFF.

The rearrangement uses TRBV21-1 and TRBJ1-6. TRBV21-1 is shown as a pseudogene. This CDR3 comprises 21 residues. For the CDR3, the DNA is TGTGCCAGCAGCTTCAAAAAAGGAGGGCAGGAACTTAGCTCCTATAATTCACCCCTCCACTTT. It is translated as CASSFKKGGQELSSYNSPLHF.

This chain uses TRBV27 with TRBJ2-3, with 8 bases that match TRBD1. This CDR3 is 17 amino acids long. Germline lookup yields CDR1 MNHEY and CDR2 SMNVEV (reference sequence). V shed 6 bases and J 0 bases; nucleotides not matched to a gene: 11. This CDR3 is CASRRRRQGPSTDTQYF. The CDR3, as DNA: TGTGCCAGCAGAAGGCGCCGACAGGGGCCAAGCACAGATACGCAGTATTTT.

J is TRBJ2-4 and V is TRBV27; 12 nucleotides agree with TRBD2. Germline CDR1 MNHEY, CDR2 SMNVEV (reference sequence). This CDR3 is built from 15 residues. The V and J ends lost 5 bases and 7 bases, in that order; junction bases with no gene match: 6. In nucleotides, the CDR3 is TGTGCCAGCAGTCTCCTAGCGGGAGGGGGCAACATTCAGTACTTC. It translates to CASSLLAGGGNIQYF.

This clone showed up just once. One end of the junction varies from germline; a read error may be responsible. The V call is TRBV2, the J call TRBJ2-5, with 14 bases identical to TRBD2. There are 17 residues in the CDR3. CDR1 is SNHLY, CDR2 FYNNEI, per germline. The CDR3 here is CASSEAKGLAGEEAQYF. CDR3 in DNA: TGTGCCAGCAGTGAAGCTAAGGGACTAGCGGGAGAAGAGGCCCAGTACTTC. The variable domain in full, completed from reference TRBV2 and TRBJ2-5, reads EPEVTQTPSHQVTQMGQEVILRCVPISNHLYFYWYRQILGQKVEFLVSFYNNEISEKSEIFDDQFSVERPDGSNFTLKIRSTKLEDSAMYFCASSEAKGLAGEEAQYFGPGTRLLVL.

The V call is TRBV9, the J call TRBJ2-3, with D possibly being TRBD2 (5 bases). CDR1 SGDLS and CDR2 YYNGEE come from the germline V gene. V shed 0 bases and J shed 1 base, with 12 bases lying between them. This CDR3 comprises 16 residues. For the CDR3, the DNA is TGTGCCAGCAGCGTAGGGTCTAGCTTCGGCACAGATACGCAGTATTTT. Protein: CASSVGSSFGTDTQYF.

The rearrangement links TRBV29-1 to TRBJ2-2, with D uncertain. V was shortened by 7 bases and J by 5 bases, with 11 bases between the two germline ends. CDR1 and CDR2 (germline): SQVTM, ANQGSEA. This CDR3 spans 12 amino acids. CDR3 sequence: CSALPGTGELFF. CDR3 in DNA: TGCAGCGCGTTACCCGGGACCGGGGAGCTGTTTTTT.

The chain joins TRBV6-1 to TRBJ2-5; perhaps TRBD2 as D (6 bases). This CDR3 contains 16 residues. The germline V gene encodes CDR1 MNHNS and CDR2 SASEGT. Trimming took 2 bases from V and 1 from J, leaving 14 bases between them. CDR3 amino acids: CASSELIGLPQETQYF. The CDR3 DNA reads TGTGCCAGCAGTGAACTCATTGGACTACCCCAAGAGACCCAGTACTTC.

V and J are TRBV19 and TRBJ1-1, with D possibly TRBD1 on 5 matching bases. Germline CDR1 is LNHDA and CDR2 is SQIVND (reference sequence). Deletions cut 5 bases from V and 7 bases from J, with 8 bases between. CDR3 size: 11 residues. Written as DNA, the CDR3 is TGTGCCAGTAGTCCCGGGGGTGAAGCTTTCTTT. Protein sequence: CASSPGGEAFF. The complete variable domain, with remaining parts taken from reference TRBV19 and TRBJ1-1, reads DGGITQSPKYLFRKEGQNVTLSCEQNLNHDAMYWYRQDPGQGLRLIYYSQIVNDFQKGDIAEGYSVSREKKESFPLTVTSAQKNPTAFYLCASSPGGEAFFGQGTRLTVV.

The chain is built from TRBV19 and TRBJ1-5; 7 positions match TRBD1. Germline-derived CDR1 and CDR2 are LNHDA and SQIVND (reference sequence). Trimming removed 3 bases from V and 3 bases from J; junction bases left unmatched: 2. The CDR3 totals 14 residues. Written as DNA, the CDR3 is TGTGCCAGTAGTATGACAGGGAACAATCAGCCCCAGCATTTT. Residues: CASSMTGNNQPQHF.

The V gene is TRBV28, the J gene TRBJ2-3; possible D gene TRBD2, 5 bases. CDR3 length: 15 residues. The V and J ends lost 6 bases and 0 bases respectively, with 13 bases between them. From germline, CDR1 is MDHEN and CDR2 SYDVKM. The CDR3 protein is CASSRKGASTDTQYF. The CDR3 nucleotides read TGTGCCAGCAGCCGTAAGGGAGCTAGCACAGATACGCAGTATTTT.